Described below is a single T cell receptor beta chain sequence and its context. The target antigen is unknown. These data belong to a study of cytomegalovirus exposure and HLA in healthy donors. Study observations and caveats: A reported reduction in N-insertions relative to the approximately 690-donor mean was seen in an Asian-associated ancestry cluster in a later analysis. In a later analysis, HLA-C alleles had the fewest associated TCRs, DRB1 alleles the most.

Researchers ran the PCR with 60 Vbeta and 13 Jbeta primers. Measured with immunoSEQ multiplex PCR; TCRdb has only the in-frame clones, and not every one. The sample lists about 180,000 clones, approximately 80% occurring once. The sequenced sample consisted of PBMCs. The sequence was collected from a girl aged 10 to 17 in good health and CMV-seropositive.

The CDR3 coding sequence is TGCGCCAGCAGTAGCGGGGGTGAGAGGGAGACCCAGTACTTC. Amino acid sequence: CASSSGGERETQYF. The chain couples TRBV5-1 to TRBJ2-5; 9 positions agree with TRBD2. The V segment lost 5 bases and the J segment 5 bases; nucleotides outside the gene matches: 7. Germline loops: CDR1 SGHRS, CDR2 YFSETQ. The length of the CDR3 is 14 residues.